This T cell receptor (beta chain) appears in the sequencing data of a study of T cell responses to AZD1222 COVID-19 vaccine. The study's findings and limits: Baseline antibody screening turned up just a handful of seropositive AZD1222 recipients.

Trimming removed 0 bases at V and 4 bases at J, with 7 bases between. The CDR3 totals 14 residues. Germline V gene sequence: CDR1 SGHRS, CDR2 YFSETQ. Method: immunoSEQ multiplex PCR; TCRdb's copy keeps in-frame clones and lacks some. The sample records roughly 150,000 clones, around 93% being singletons. In its sample, this clone was seen once. Its antigen remains unknown. The chain carries TRBV5-1 and TRBJ1-4, with D tentatively TRBD1 (5 bases). The source is an adult in good health. The sample consisted of peripheral blood, taken on day 0 of AZD1222 vaccination. The CDR3 protein is CASSLGDSNEKLFF. The CDR3 DNA reads as TGCGCCAGCAGCTTGGGTGACAGTAATGAAAAACTGTTTTTT.